Following are 6 T cell receptor beta chains from one sample sequenced in a study of T cells after yellow fever vaccination. A single record per CDR3 protein comes from TCRdb applying MiXCR to the 5' RACE reads. The sample comprises roughly 330,000 distinct CDR3 sequences, around 7% of which are singletons, and roughly 19% rests with the top ten. The material sequenced was PBMCs, taken about 41 days after the first yellow fever vaccination. The receptors were sampled from a man between 18 and 29 years old who received the YFV17D yellow fever vaccine.

This clonotype was seen just once. The V and J genes are TRBV2 and TRBJ2-7; no definite D call. This CDR3 has 11 residues. V shed 4 bases and J shed 3 bases, with 4 bases lying between them. From germline, CDR1 is SNHLY and CDR2 FYNNEI. CDR3 sequence: CASSVGYEQYV. In DNA, the CDR3 is TGTGCCAGCAGTGTAGGCTACGAGCAGTACGTC.

V usage is TRBV5-4 and J usage is TRBJ1-2; D gene unclear. Germline lookup yields CDR1 SGHNT and CDR2 YYREEE (reference sequence). V was trimmed by 0 bases and J by 8 bases, leaving 14 bases between them. The CDR3 has 14 amino acids. The CDR3 here is CASSLAYAPNGYTF. The CDR3 coding sequence is TGTGCCAGCAGCTTGGCCTACGCTCCTAACGGCTACACCTTC.

In this sample, this clonotype turned up many times. The CDR3 reads CASSQRQGTDTQYF. Written as DNA, the CDR3 is TGTGCCAGCAGCCAAAGACAGGGGACAGATACGCAGTATTTT. The J gene is TRBJ2-3, the V gene TRBV3-1; 8 bases map to TRBD1. CDR3 length: 14 residues. The V and J ends lost 2 bases and 3 bases, in that order; junction bases with no gene match: 1. Germline V lookup: CDR1 LGHDT, CDR2 YNNKEL (reference sequence).

This clonotype was detected ten times or more. V is TRBV6-5 and J is TRBJ2-5; 8 bases align to TRBD1. Looked up from germline, CDR1 is MNHEY and CDR2 is SVGAGI. V was pared by 4 bases and J by 4 bases, with 5 bases of the junction left unmatched. The CDR3 has 14 amino acids. In nucleotides, the CDR3 is TGTGCCAGCAGTTCTACAGGGGGTAGAGAGACCCAGTACTTC. Protein product: CASSSTGGRETQYF.

The rearrangement links TRBV5-1 to TRBJ1-2, with 7 positions matching TRBD1. The V and J ends lost 3 bases and 10 bases, in that order; junction bases with no gene match: 9. Per the germline V gene, CDR1 is SGHRS and CDR2 is YFSETQ. The CDR3 consists of 13 residues. The chain's CDR3 is CASSSSRDSLYTF. CDR3 in DNA: TGCGCCAGCAGCTCGTCCCGGGACAGTCTCTACACCTTC.

For this clonotype: This clone may be a read error of a much larger clone one base away. The V and J genes are TRBV5-1 and TRBJ2-1, with 10 bases fitting TRBD2. V was clipped by 3 bases and J by 8 bases; unmatched bases: 14. This CDR3 is built from 17 residues. Germline V lookup: CDR1 SGHRS, CDR2 YFSETQ. CDR3 sequence reads: CASSSGLARGILHEQFF. The CDR3 nucleotides read TGCGCCAGCAGCTCGGGACTAGCGAGGGGTATTCTACATGAGCAGTTCTTC.